This TCR beta chain was documented in a study of T cells in Graves' hyperthyroidism and ophthalmopathy (dated by TCRdb to about 2019). Background for the entire study: Peripheral blood was sampled at the time of initial diagnosis, prior to any treatment. An independent validation cohort of 18 to 20 hyperthyroidism patients and some 15 patients who later progressed to ophthalmopathy tested prospective prediction of ophthalmopathy. The study also compared thyroid tissue and blood T-cell repertoires from roughly 6 Graves' hyperthyroidism patients. TCR V-J signatures able to tell the groups apart were searched for in a discovery cohort of 90 to 100 patients, of whom more than 40 had Graves' ophthalmopathy and around 57 had stable Graves' hyperthyroidism. For training and testing, the 100 or so patients in the discovery cohort were randomly divided in a 7:3 ratio. The paper reports TCR Vbeta CDR3 sequencing of more than 120 peripheral blood samples: approximately 43 ophthalmopathy, roughly 74 hyperthyroidism and about 17 progressor patients. Following sampling, methimazole starting at 30 mg daily was given to hyperthyroidism patients, and high-dose intravenous methylprednisolone was given to ophthalmopathy patients.

Overall study outcomes, separate from this receptor: Ophthalmopathy was separated from stable hyperthyroidism by a 13 V-J signature model, with around 90% sensitivity and 81% to 82% specificity obtained in cross-validation and 80%/75% obtained in testing. Sample size was not statistically predetermined, and investigators were not blinded to group allocation. Most expanded thyroid clonotypes (frequency above 0.001) were also found in blood, which suggests that blood repertoires may mirror thyroid immune responses. In validation, the model predicted progression to ophthalmopathy a median of approximately 6.3 months before onset, with about 71% sensitivity and almost 75% specificity.

Stable Graves' hyperthyroidism was defined as the absence of progression to ophthalmopathy over 18 months of follow-up. Hyperthyroidism patients were newly diagnosed, with disease duration under 2 months, and aged 18 to 65 years. Any patient with an uncontrolled infection, another autoimmune disease, pregnancy or lactation was excluded. Diagnoses were established on the basis of clinical symptoms, serum thyroxine and TRAb, thyroid ultrasound, and orbital computed tomography. Ficoll-Paque density gradient centrifugation was used to isolate PBMCs from about 10 ml of fresh peripheral blood. Total RNA was extracted with Trizol reagent, and quality was checked on an Agilent 2100 Bioanalyzer. The TCR beta CDR3 regions were amplified from the RNA transcripts. The first round of RT-PCR for the TCR CDR3 was performed with the HTBI primer set and the Qiagen OneStep RT-PCR kit. Libraries were constructed in a second round of multiplex PCR, after which size selection and purification were carried out. Libraries were sequenced paired-end with 100 bp reads on an Illumina HiSeq2000. From the authors' description of their analysis: SOAPnuke was used to process the raw data, throwing out any read that contained adapters or uncalled bases, had a mean Phred below 15, or lacked an exact constant-primer or identifier match. High-quality paired reads were merged with COPE v1.2.5, and unique nucleotide sequences were defined as clonotypes. Clonotypes were aligned to IMGT TRBV, TRBD and TRBJ reference segments using MiTCR v1.1. Only V-J combinations with frequency above 0.0001, covering approximately 99% of repertoires, were analysed. The TCS score was defined as F50 (clonal expansion) divided by E x V (chaos), with BLOSUM62-based TCRdist calculated between CDR3 peptides within each V-J. Welch's t-statistics and random forest reduced roughly 530 V-J features to some 14, which were used in a naive Bayes classifier (R e1071). The raw public reads went through TCRdb reprocessing: fastp at Q25, MiXCR clone calling, in-frame beta chains kept. Each CDR3 protein appears once, grouped with its most common genes and DNA. The V and J calls here are based on TCRdb, not the publication. The sample includes approximately 530,000 distinct CDR3 sequences, with 16% observed a single time. Approximately 18% of the sample rests with the top ten.

This clonotype occurred many times. No cognate antigen has been identified for it. Base quality data are lacking; no much larger clone is found one base away. The sequence was collected from a woman aged 18-29 years with Graves' hyperthyroidism. The sequenced sample consisted of blood.

The CDR3 region has the sequence CASRGTGDSYEQYF. The nucleotides are TGTGCCAGCAGAGGGACAGGTGACTCCTACGAGCAGTACTTC. The V gene is TRBV3-1 and the J gene is TRBJ2-7; 8 junctional bases match TRBD1. The junction shows trimming of 6 bases on V and 0 bases on J, and the gene matches do not reach 4 bases of it. CDR1 LGHDT and CDR2 YNNKEL were looked up in the germline V gene (reference sequence). The CDR3 spans 14 residues, from the cysteine through the phenylalanine. Just the 42-base CDR3 DNA is kept, in frame starting at base 1.